What follows are 22 T cell receptor beta chains derived from one specimen sequenced in a study of identical twins. TCRdb re-called the 5' RACE reads through MiXCR, storing one row per CDR3 protein. The table records hundreds of thousands of distinct CDR3 sequences, more than 6.5% of them present only once. These records were also assigned to another study, of yellow fever vaccine responses in identical twins.

The sample was memory (CD45RO+) T cells sorted from blood. The receptors were sampled from a woman aged 18-29 years in good health.

This clonotype has ten or more counts. The chain is built from TRBV5-1 and TRBJ1-2, with TRBD1 identical over 8 bases. V lost 4 bases, J lost 7 bases, and 12 bases stayed unmatched. Germline-derived CDR1 and CDR2 are SGHRS and YFSETQ. The CDR3 has 15 amino acids. The CDR3 nucleotides are TGCGCCAGCAGCCAGCCGACAGGGGCGACGGGTGGCTACACCTTC. Residues: CASSQPTGATGGYTF.

CDR3 DNA: TGTGCCAGCACCTTACCTCCCAACTATGGCTACACCTTC. Translating it yields CASTLPPNYGYTF. This sequence joins TRBV28 and TRBJ1-2; D remains unclear. Germline V gene sequence: CDR1 MDHEN, CDR2 SYDVKM. V lost 7 bases to trimming and J lost 2 bases, with 11 bases between them. CDR3 length: 13 amino acids.

This clonotype showed up many times. The chain employs TRBV3-1 and TRBJ2-3, with D uncertain. The CDR3 is 14 amino acids. Trimming took off 2 bases at V and 0 bases at J, with 6 bases between the two ends. In germline, CDR1 is LGHDT, CDR2 YNNKEL (reference sequence). This CDR3 is CASSQSPSTDTQYF. For the CDR3, the DNA is TGTGCCAGCAGCCAATCTCCGAGCACAGATACGCAGTATTTT.

This clonotype occurred a few times. The rearrangement links TRBV7-2 to TRBJ2-3; no clear D gene. The length of the CDR3 is 15 residues. Germline assignment: CDR1 SGHTA and CDR2 FQGNSA. V lost 1 base and J 3 bases, leaving 11 bases between the germline ends. CDR3 sequence: CASSLVQARTDTQYF. CDR3 sequence (DNA): TGTGCCAGCAGCTTAGTTCAGGCGCGAACAGATACGCAGTATTTT.

The chain joins TRBV11-3 to TRBJ2-1, with D uncertain. Germline CDR1 and CDR2: SGHNT and YENEEA. V lost 0 bases and J lost 0, with 6 bases in between. The CDR3 totals 15 residues. The CDR3 is CASSLDKNSYNEQFF. CDR3 nucleotides: TGTGCCAGCAGCTTAGATAAAAACTCCTACAATGAGCAGTTCTTC.

This clonotype was seen a few times. V is TRBV7-3 and J is TRBJ2-3, with 9 bases lining up with TRBD1. This CDR3 comprises 15 residues. Germline V gene lookup returns CDR1 SGHTA and CDR2 FQGTGA. J gave up 4 bases and V 5 bases, and 7 bases lay outside the gene matches. CDR3 loop: CASSPRTGAADTQYF. CDR3 nucleotides: TGTGCCAGCAGCCCGCGGACAGGGGCCGCAGATACGCAGTATTTT.

The rearrangement joins TRBV3-1 to TRBJ2-7, with 7 bases identical to TRBD1. This CDR3 has 14 amino acids. Per germline, CDR1 LGHDT and CDR2 YNNKEL (reference sequence). Trimming removed 6 bases from V and 0 bases from J; junction bases left unmatched: 5. CDR3 residues: CASSPDRVSYEQYF. CDR3 coding DNA: TGTGCCAGCAGTCCCGACAGGGTCTCCTACGAGCAGTACTTC.

The gene calls are TRBV5-5 and TRBJ2-2; D is unclear. CDR1 and CDR2 (germline): SGHKS, YYEKEE (reference sequence). CDR3 length equals 16 residues. V was clipped by 1 base and J by 3 bases, with 13 bases between them. The CDR3 loop is CASSLSPTRDTGELFF. CDR3 nucleotide sequence: TGTGCCAGCAGCTTGTCTCCCACAAGGGACACCGGGGAGCTGTTTTTT.

Only a few counts were recorded for this clonotype. The chain's CDR3 is CSASGGAVNYGYTF. CDR3 nucleotides: TGCAGTGCTAGTGGGGGGGCGGTAAACTATGGCTACACCTTC. This chain connects TRBV20-1 to TRBJ1-2, with D tentatively TRBD1 (6 bases). The CDR3 length is 14 residues. The germline V and J ends were trimmed by 3 bases and 2 bases, with 13 bases remaining between them. Looked up from germline, CDR1 is DFQATT and CDR2 is SNEGSKA (reference sequence).

This clonotype was detected only a few times. The V call is TRBV24-1, the J call TRBJ2-6; D unclear. Trimming stripped 5 bases from V and 0 bases from J, with 13 bases between. Per the germline V gene, CDR1 is KGHDR and CDR2 is SFDVKD. There are 17 residues in the CDR3. The CDR3 DNA is TGTGCCACCAGTGTCGGCAGTAAGGTCTCTGGGGCCAACGTCCTGACTTTC. Protein: CATSVGSKVSGANVLTF.

J is TRBJ1-1 and V is TRBV7-3; D remains ambiguous. The CDR3 consists of 13 residues. Germline CDR1 SGHTA, CDR2 FQGTGA. V was cut by 3 bases and J by 1 base, with 6 bases left in between. CDR3 loop: CASSFRANTEAFF. The CDR3 DNA follows: TGTGCCAGCAGCTTCCGTGCGAACACTGAAGCTTTCTTT.

This clonotype was recorded at least ten times. The chain combines TRBV20-1 with TRBJ1-1; possible D gene TRBD1, 5 bases. V lost 5 bases and J lost 6, with 13 bases in between. The CDR3 runs 12 residues. From germline, CDR1 is DFQATT and CDR2 SNEGSKA (reference sequence). In DNA, the CDR3 is TGCAGTGCTGTTTACGGGGGGGCTGAAGCTTTCTTT. It encodes CSAVYGGAEAFF.

This clonotype was seen at least ten times. The CDR3 DNA reads as TGTGCCAGCAGTTCTGGTAGCGTCGATGAGCAGTTCTTC. This encodes CASSSGSVDEQFF. The chain links TRBV12-3 or TRBV12-4 to TRBJ2-1, with TRBD2 as a possible D gene (5 bases). The CDR3 is 13 residues long. Trimming cost V 4 bases and J 8 bases, with 12 bases left between them.

This clonotype has more than one count but fewer than ten. The chain is built from TRBV4-2 and TRBJ1-2, with TRBD1 matching 9 bases. The CDR3 spans 16 residues. Looked up from germline, CDR1 is LGHNA and CDR2 is YNFKEQ. V gave up 4 bases and J gave up 2 bases; unmatched junction bases: 8. The CDR3: CASSPDGQGKNYGYTF. CDR3 DNA sequence: TGTGCCAGCAGCCCGGACGGACAGGGGAAGAACTATGGCTACACCTTC.

The chain is built from TRBV11-2 and TRBJ2-7, with 8 bases matching TRBD1. The CDR3 has 12 amino acids. Germline CDR1 SGHAT, CDR2 FQNNGV. Trimming removed 3 bases from V and 7 bases from J; junction bases left unmatched: 2. CDR3 nucleotide sequence: TGTGCCAGCAGCTTCGGGGACAGGGAGCAGTACTTC. This codes for CASSFGDREQYF.

This clonotype was recorded at least ten times. J is TRBJ1-4 and V is TRBV29-1, with D tentatively TRBD1 (6 bases). With 6 bases removed from V and 7 bases from J, the gap between germline ends came to 12 bases. The CDR3 has 12 residues. Germline V gene data show CDR1 as SQVTM and CDR2 as ANQGSEA. CDR3 in amino acids: CSVKQGGEKLFF. The CDR3 DNA reads TGCAGCGTAAAACAGGGTGGTGAAAAACTGTTTTTT. The whole variable domain, remainder taken from reference TRBV29-1 and TRBJ1-4, is SAVISQKPSRDICQRGTSLTIQCQVDSQVTMMFWYRQQPGQSLTLIATANQGSEATYESGFVIDKFPISRPNLTFSTLTVSNMSPEDSSIYLCSVKQGGEKLFFGSGTQLSVL.

This clonotype was counted many times. This chain uses TRBV29-1 with TRBJ2-2, with D uncertain. V was cut by 3 bases and J by 8 bases, with 7 bases left in between. Germline V gene sequence: CDR1 SQVTM, CDR2 ANQGSEA. CDR3 size: 11 residues. For the CDR3, the DNA is TGCAGCGTTGACGTTTTGGGGGAGCTGTTTTTT. This codes for CSVDVLGELFF.

The chain carries TRBV20-1 and TRBJ2-3, with TRBD2 matching 10 bases. Germline V gene lookup returns CDR1 DFQATT and CDR2 SNEGSKA (reference sequence). The ends lost 1 base at V and 4 bases at J; junction bases unmatched: 2. This CDR3 contains 14 residues. CDR3 in DNA: TGCAGTGCTAGAGCTAGCGGGAGATCAGATACGCAGTATTTT. Residues: CSARASGRSDTQYF.

This clonotype was seen many times. The gene calls are TRBV7-2 and TRBJ2-7; D is possibly TRBD1 (5 bases). The CDR3 is 14 residues long. V lost 1 base and J lost 3, with 10 bases in between. CDR1 and CDR2 (germline): SGHTA, FQGNSA. The CDR3 DNA reads as TGTGCCAGCAGCTTAGGTGGACAAAGCTACGAGCAGTACTTC. Translation: CASSLGGQSYEQYF.

V and J are TRBV28 and TRBJ2-4, with TRBD1 matching 7 bases. There are 17 residues in the CDR3. The V segment lost 2 bases and the J segment 0 bases; nucleotides outside the gene matches: 7. Germline loops: CDR1 MDHEN, CDR2 SYDVKM. The DNA for the CDR3 is TGTGCCAGCAGTTTAGTGGGACAGCAACTAGCCAAAAACATTCAGTACTTC. Protein product: CASSLVGQQLAKNIQYF.

This clonotype was observed a few times. V gene TRBV2 combines with J gene TRBJ1-5; D might be TRBD1 (5 bases). Germline V gene data show CDR1 as SNHLY and CDR2 as FYNNEI. Trimming shortened V by 4 bases and J by 7 bases, and 14 bases separated the two germline ends. CDR3 size: 14 residues. CDR3 bases: TGTGCCAGCAGTGCGGGGCAAAAGGGCCAGCCCCAGCATTTT. Translated, it gives CASSAGQKGQPQHF.

This chain connects TRBV5-1 to TRBJ1-1, with unresolved D. The CDR3 loop spans 14 amino acids. From germline, CDR1 is SGHRS and CDR2 YFSETQ. The V gene lost 3 bases and the J gene lost 3 bases, with 12 bases spanning the gap. This chain's CDR3 is CASSSTSSDTEAFF. CDR3 nucleotide sequence: TGCGCCAGCAGCTCAACAAGCAGTGACACTGAAGCTTTCTTT.